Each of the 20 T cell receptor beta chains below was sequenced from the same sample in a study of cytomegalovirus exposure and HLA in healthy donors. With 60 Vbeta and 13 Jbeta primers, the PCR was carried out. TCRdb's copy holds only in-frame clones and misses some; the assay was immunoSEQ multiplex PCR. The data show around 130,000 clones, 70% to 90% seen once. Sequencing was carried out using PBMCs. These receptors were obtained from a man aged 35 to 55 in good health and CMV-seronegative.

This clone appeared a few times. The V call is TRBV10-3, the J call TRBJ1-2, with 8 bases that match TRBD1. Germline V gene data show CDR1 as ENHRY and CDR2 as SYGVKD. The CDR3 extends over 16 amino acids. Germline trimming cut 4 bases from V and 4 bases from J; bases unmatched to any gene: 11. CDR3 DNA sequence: TGTGCCATCAGTGCGACAGGGGTGAGGAGTATCTATGGCTACACCTTC. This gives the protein CAISATGVRSIYGYTF.

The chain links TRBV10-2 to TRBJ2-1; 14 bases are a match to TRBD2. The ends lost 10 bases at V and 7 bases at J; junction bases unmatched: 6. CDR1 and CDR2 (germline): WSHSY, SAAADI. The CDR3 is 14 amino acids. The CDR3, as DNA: TGCGCCACCAGACTAGCGGGGGGGCGAAATGAGCAGTTCTTC. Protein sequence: CATRLAGGRNEQFF.

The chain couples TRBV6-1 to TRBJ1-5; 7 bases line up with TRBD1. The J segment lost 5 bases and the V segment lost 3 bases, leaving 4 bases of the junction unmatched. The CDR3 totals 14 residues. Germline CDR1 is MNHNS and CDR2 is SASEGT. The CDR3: CASSERGGDQPQHF. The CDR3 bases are TGTGCCAGCAGTGAGAGAGGGGGCGATCAGCCCCAGCATTTT.

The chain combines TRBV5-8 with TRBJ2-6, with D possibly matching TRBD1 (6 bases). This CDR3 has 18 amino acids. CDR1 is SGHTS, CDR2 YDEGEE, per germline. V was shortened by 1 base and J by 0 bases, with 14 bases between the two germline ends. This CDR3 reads CASSLIGGRGSGANVLTF. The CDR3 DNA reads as TGTGCCAGCAGCTTGATAGGGGGTAGGGGCTCTGGGGCCAACGTCCTGACTTTC. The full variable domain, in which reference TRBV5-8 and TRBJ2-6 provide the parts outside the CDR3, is EAGVTQSPTHLIKTRGQQATLRCSPISGHTSVYWYQQALGLGLQFLLWYDEGEERNRGNFPPRFSGRQFPNYSSELNVNALELEDSALYLCASSLIGGRGSGANVLTFGAGSRLTVL.

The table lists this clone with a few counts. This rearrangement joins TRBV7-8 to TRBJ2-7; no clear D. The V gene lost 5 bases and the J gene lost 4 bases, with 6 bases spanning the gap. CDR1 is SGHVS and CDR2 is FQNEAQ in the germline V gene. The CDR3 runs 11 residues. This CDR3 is CASSAYYEQYF. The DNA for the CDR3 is TGTGCCAGCAGCGCGTATTACGAGCAGTACTTC.

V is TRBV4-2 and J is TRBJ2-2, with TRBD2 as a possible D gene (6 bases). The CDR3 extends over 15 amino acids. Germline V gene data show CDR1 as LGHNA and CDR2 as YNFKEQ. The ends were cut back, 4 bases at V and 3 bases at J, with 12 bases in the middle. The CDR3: CASSPQGLHTGELFF. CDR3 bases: TGTGCCAGCAGCCCCCAGGGACTCCACACCGGGGAGCTGTTTTTT.

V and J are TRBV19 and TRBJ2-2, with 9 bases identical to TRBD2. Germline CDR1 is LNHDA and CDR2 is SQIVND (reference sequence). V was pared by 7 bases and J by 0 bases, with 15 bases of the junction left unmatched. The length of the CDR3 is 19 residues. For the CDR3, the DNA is TGTGCCAGTACGGGGGGGGGACTAGCCCGAATTACGAACACCGGGGAGCTGTTTTTT. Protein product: CASTGGGLARITNTGELFF.

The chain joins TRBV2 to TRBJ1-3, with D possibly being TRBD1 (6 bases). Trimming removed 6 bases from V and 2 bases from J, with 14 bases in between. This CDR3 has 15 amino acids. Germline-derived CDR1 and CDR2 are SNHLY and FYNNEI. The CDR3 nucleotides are TGTGCCAGCAGCCTTACAGGGTACGCTGGAAACACCATATATTTT. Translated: CASSLTGYAGNTIYF.

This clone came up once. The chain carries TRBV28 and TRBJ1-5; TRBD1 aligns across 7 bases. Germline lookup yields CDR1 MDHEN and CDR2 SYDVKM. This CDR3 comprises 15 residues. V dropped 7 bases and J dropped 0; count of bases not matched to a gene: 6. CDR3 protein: CASNPRDSSNQPQHF. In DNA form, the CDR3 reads TGTGCCAGCAACCCCCGGGACAGTAGCAATCAGCCCCAGCATTTT.

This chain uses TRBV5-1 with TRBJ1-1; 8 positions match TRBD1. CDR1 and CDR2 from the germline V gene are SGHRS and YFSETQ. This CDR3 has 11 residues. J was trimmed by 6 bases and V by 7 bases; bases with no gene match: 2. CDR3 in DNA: TGCGCCAGCGGACAGGGCGCTGAAGCTTTCTTT. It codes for CASGQGAEAFF.

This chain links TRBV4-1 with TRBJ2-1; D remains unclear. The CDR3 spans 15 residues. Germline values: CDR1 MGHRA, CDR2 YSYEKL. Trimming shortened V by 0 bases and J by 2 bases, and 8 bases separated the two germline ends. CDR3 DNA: TGCGCCAGCAGCCAAGACTCCCCTGCCTACAATGAGCAGTTCTTC. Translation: CASSQDSPAYNEQFF.

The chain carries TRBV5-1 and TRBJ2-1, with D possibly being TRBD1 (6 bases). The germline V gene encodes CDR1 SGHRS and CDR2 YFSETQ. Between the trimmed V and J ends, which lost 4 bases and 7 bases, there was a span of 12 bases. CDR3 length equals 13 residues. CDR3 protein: CASSADSLNEQFF. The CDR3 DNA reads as TGCGCCAGCAGCGCGGACAGCCTAAATGAGCAGTTCTTC.

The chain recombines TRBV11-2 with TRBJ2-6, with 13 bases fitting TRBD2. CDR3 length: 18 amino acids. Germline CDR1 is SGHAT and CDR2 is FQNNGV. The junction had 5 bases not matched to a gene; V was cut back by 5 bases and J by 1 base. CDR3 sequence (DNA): TGTGCCAGCAGCACCCCGGGACTAGCGGGATCTGGGGCCAACGTCCTGACTTTC. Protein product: CASSTPGLAGSGANVLTF.

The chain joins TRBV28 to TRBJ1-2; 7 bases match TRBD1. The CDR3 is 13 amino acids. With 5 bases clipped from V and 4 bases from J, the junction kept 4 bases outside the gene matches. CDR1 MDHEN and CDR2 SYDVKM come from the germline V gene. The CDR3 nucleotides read TGTGCCAGCAGTACTGGGACAGTCTATGGCTACACCTTC. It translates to CASSTGTVYGYTF.

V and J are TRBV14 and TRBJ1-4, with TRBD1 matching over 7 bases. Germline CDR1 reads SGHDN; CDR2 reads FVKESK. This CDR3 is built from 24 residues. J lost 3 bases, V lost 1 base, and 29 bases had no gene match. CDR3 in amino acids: CASSQGDPINGWGPGGTANEKLFF. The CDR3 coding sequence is TGTGCCAGCAGCCAAGGCGATCCTATAAATGGCTGGGGCCCCGGTGGGACAGCTAATGAAAAACTGTTTTTT.

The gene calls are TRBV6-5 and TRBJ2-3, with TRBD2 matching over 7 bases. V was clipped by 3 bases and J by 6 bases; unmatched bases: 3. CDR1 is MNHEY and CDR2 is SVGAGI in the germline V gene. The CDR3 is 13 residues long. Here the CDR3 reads CASSYTGGDTQYF. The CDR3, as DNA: TGTGCCAGCAGTTATACCGGGGGGGATACGCAGTATTTT.

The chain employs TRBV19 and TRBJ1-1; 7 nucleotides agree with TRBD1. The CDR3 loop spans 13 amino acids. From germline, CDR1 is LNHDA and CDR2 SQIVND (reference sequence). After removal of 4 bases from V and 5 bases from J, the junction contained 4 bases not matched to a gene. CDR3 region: CASSNQGGTEAFF. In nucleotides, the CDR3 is TGTGCCAGTAGTAATCAGGGGGGAACTGAAGCTTTCTTT.

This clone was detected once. DNA for the CDR3: TGTGCCAGCAGTGTACAGGGACGCAATCAGCCCCAGCATTTT. Its protein is CASSVQGRNQPQHF. This chain connects TRBV25-1 to TRBJ1-5; maybe TRBD1 (6 bases). From germline, CDR1 is MGHDK and CDR2 SYGVNS. V was clipped by 4 bases and J by 2 bases, with 9 bases between them. The CDR3 runs 14 residues.

The CDR3: CASSHGTGGYLNNEQFF. The CDR3 nucleotides read TGTGCCAGCAGTCACGGGACAGGGGGGTACCTTAACAATGAGCAGTTCTTC. The chain combines TRBV27 with TRBJ2-1, with 11 bases aligning to TRBD1. V lost 5 bases and J lost 5; bases outside the gene matches: 11. This CDR3 has 17 amino acids. Germline V gene data show CDR1 as MNHEY and CDR2 as SMNVEV (reference sequence).

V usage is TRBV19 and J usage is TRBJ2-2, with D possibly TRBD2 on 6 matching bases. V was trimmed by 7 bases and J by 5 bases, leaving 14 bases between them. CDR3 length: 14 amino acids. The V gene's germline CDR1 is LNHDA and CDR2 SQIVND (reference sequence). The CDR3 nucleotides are TGTGCCAGTAATCCGGGAGCTCTGACCGGGGAGCTGTTTTTT. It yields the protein CASNPGALTGELFF.